These 14 T cell receptor beta chains were sequenced from one sample in a study of T cell responses to AZD1222 COVID-19 vaccine. TCRdb keeps only in-frame clones here, not all; method: immunoSEQ multiplex PCR. The table shows approximately 100,000 clones, with less than 85% occurring only once. The source was peripheral blood, collected 28 days after the second AZD1222 dose. All receptors come from an adult who received the AZD1222 COVID-19 vaccine.

The CDR3 sequence: CASSLIGQGTGELFF. The DNA of the CDR3 is TGTGCCAGCAGCCTAATAGGACAGGGGACCGGGGAGCTGTTTTTT. The chain employs TRBV7-6 and TRBJ2-2; 9 nucleotides line up with TRBD1. The CDR3 length is 15 residues. Germline V gene sequence: CDR1 SGHVS, CDR2 FNYEAQ. V lost 5 bases, J lost 5 bases, and 6 bases stayed unmatched.

This chain links TRBV5-1 with TRBJ2-1; the match to TRBD2 covers 9 bases. The trim removed 4 bases at V and 8 bases at J, leaving 10 bases unmatched. The length of the CDR3 is 15 residues. Germline loops: CDR1 SGHRS, CDR2 YFSETQ. The CDR3 protein is CASSPRAGGPDEQFF. The CDR3, as DNA: TGCGCCAGCAGCCCGCGGGCGGGAGGGCCAGATGAGCAGTTCTTC.

This chain uses TRBV6-5 with TRBJ2-5; TRBD1 matches at 10 bases. CDR3 length: 14 residues. From germline, CDR1 is MNHEY and CDR2 SVGAGI. J was trimmed by 3 bases and V by 5 bases; bases with no gene match: 3. The CDR3 loop reads CASSRDRGKETQYF. CDR3 DNA sequence: TGTGCCAGCAGTCGGGACAGGGGAAAAGAGACCCAGTACTTC.

The chain uses TRBV6-5 and TRBJ2-5, with a tentative D call TRBD1 (6 bases). The CDR3 runs 13 residues. V was shortened by 6 bases and J by 5 bases, with 13 bases between the two germline ends. Per germline, CDR1 MNHEY and CDR2 SVGAGI. CDR3 protein: CASRQGLGETQYF. The CDR3 DNA follows: TGTGCCAGCAGGCAGGGGCTCGGGGAGACCCAGTACTTC.

The CDR3, as DNA: TGTGCCAGTAGTATCTCCTTGACAGAACCTGGCTACACCTTC. Translating gives CASSISLTEPGYTF. The rearrangement uses TRBV19 and TRBJ1-2, with TRBD1 as a possible D gene (5 bases). V lost 3 bases to trimming and J lost 7 bases, with 15 bases between them. CDR3 length equals 14 residues. Germline V CDR1 and CDR2: LNHDA, SQIVND (reference sequence).

This clone was recorded a few times. The chain employs TRBV19 and TRBJ2-1; 10 bases are a match to TRBD2. Trimming took 2 bases from V and 7 from J; bases not matched to a gene: 14. Germline-derived CDR1 and CDR2 are LNHDA and SQIVND (reference sequence). This CDR3 is built from 18 residues. In nucleotides, the CDR3 is TGTGCCAGTAGTATACAAGGAGGACTAGCGGAATTTGGGAATGAGCAGTTCTTC. This codes for CASSIQGGLAEFGNEQFF. Complete variable domain (other parts from reference TRBV19 and TRBJ2-1): DGGITQSPKYLFRKEGQNVTLSCEQNLNHDAMYWYRQDPGQGLRLIYYSQIVNDFQKGDIAEGYSVSREKKESFPLTVTSAQKNPTAFYLCASSIQGGLAEFGNEQFFGPGTRLTVL.

This clone turned up a few times. The genes are TRBV6-1 and TRBJ1-1; D ambiguous. The CDR3 loop spans 12 amino acids. In germline, CDR1 is MNHNS, CDR2 SASEGT. Trimming stripped 1 base from V and 10 bases from J, with 10 bases between. CDR3 region: CASSEGGVGAFF. The CDR3 DNA reads as TGTGCCAGCAGTGAAGGGGGAGTCGGAGCTTTCTTT.

The chain has TRBV6-6 and TRBJ1-6; D is unresolved. CDR1 is MNHNY, CDR2 SVGAGI, per germline (reference sequence). Trimming left V 3 bases short and J 9 bases short, with 9 bases between. The CDR3 length is 13 residues. The CDR3 region has the DNA TGTGCCAGCAGTTATATGCAGGTTTCACCCCTCCACTTT. It is translated as CASSYMQVSPLHF.

J is TRBJ2-2 and V is TRBV2, with D possibly being TRBD2 (5 bases). CDR1 and CDR2 (germline): SNHLY, FYNNEI. V dropped 6 bases and J dropped 5 bases, with 13 bases sitting between them. The length of the CDR3 is 14 residues. In DNA, the CDR3 is TGTGCCAGCAGGGAATCTCGAGGGACCGGGGAGCTGTTTTTT. As protein: CASRESRGTGELFF.

The CDR3 DNA follows: TGTGCCAGCAGCGCCCAACAGGGGACCACTGAAGCTTTCTTT. This sequence encodes CASSAQQGTTEAFF. The chain employs TRBV7-9 and TRBJ1-1, with 7 bases matching TRBD1. The CDR3 runs 14 residues. The V segment lost 5 bases and the J segment 4 bases; nucleotides outside the gene matches: 7. Germline CDR1 is SEHNR and CDR2 is FQNEAQ (reference sequence).

This clone has a single count. The rearrangement joins TRBV14 to TRBJ2-7; D is unclear. The germline V and J ends were trimmed by 1 base and 4 bases, with 8 bases remaining between them. The CDR3 consists of 13 residues. Germline CDR1 reads SGHDN; CDR2 reads FVKESK. The CDR3 region is CASSQVSQYEQYF. CDR3 DNA sequence: TGTGCCAGCAGCCAAGTCAGTCAGTACGAGCAGTACTTC.

The V and J genes are TRBV5-1 and TRBJ1-1, with 7 bases fitting TRBD1. Losses at the gene ends were 4 bases for V and 0 bases for J; bases not matched to a gene: 6. This CDR3 has 15 residues. The V gene's germline CDR1 is SGHRS and CDR2 YFSETQ. This chain's CDR3 is CASSPPGQLNTEAFF. The CDR3 nucleotides read TGCGCCAGCAGCCCCCCGGGACAGTTGAACACTGAAGCTTTCTTT.

The rearrangement joins TRBV6-8 to TRBJ1-1; D not certain. The germline V gene encodes CDR1 MNHGY and CDR2 SAAAGT. The CDR3 runs to 11 residues. V was clipped by 7 bases and J by 6 bases, with 9 bases between them. The CDR3 DNA reads TGTGCCAGCACTCGGACGCCTGAAGCTTTCTTT. Translation gives CASTRTPEAFF.

The J gene is TRBJ2-1, the V gene TRBV29-1, with 10 bases lining up with TRBD2. The CDR3 consists of 17 residues. Germline CDR1 and CDR2: SQVTM and ANQGSEA. The V gene end was trimmed by 6 bases and the J gene end by 8 bases; junction bases not matched to a gene: 19. Here the CDR3 DNA reads TGCAGCGTCTTTAGACCCCGACCGGGACTAGCGCTTCATGAGCAGTTCTTC. This codes for CSVFRPRPGLALHEQFF.